This T cell receptor beta chain stems from a study of OX40 agonist ivuxolimab in advanced cancers. Whole-study context: Age averaged around 60 years (range roughly 23 to 85), and 80% to 90% were male. In three patients, partial responses were observed, one with hepatocellular carcinoma and two with cutaneous melanoma.

On this clone itself: Antigen: not known.

Baseline, cycle 4 day 1, and cycle 7 day 1 were the blood sampling points. The CDR3 consists of 16 residues. Germline loops: CDR1 SGHDT, CDR2 YYEEEE. V was pared by 1 base and J by 3 bases, with 9 bases of the junction left unmatched. TCRdb keeps only in-frame clones here, not all; method: immunoSEQ multiplex PCR. This sample has approximately 64,000 clones, with around four fifths found just once. Study-wide results and caveats: Among the lowest levels of clonal expansion were found in partial responders at 0.1-3.0 mg/kg.

The sequencing used CD4+ or CD8+ T cells sorted from blood, collected in a trial of the OX40 agonist ivuxolimab. This receptor was obtained from an adult with an advanced solid tumor such as melanoma, head and neck, liver or kidney cancer. The J gene is TRBJ2-7, the V gene TRBV5-6; 8 nucleotides agree with TRBD1. In DNA, the CDR3 is TGTGCCAGCAGCTTGTTACTCGGACAGGGCGACTACGAGCAGTACTTC. Translating it yields CASSLLLGQGDYEQYF.